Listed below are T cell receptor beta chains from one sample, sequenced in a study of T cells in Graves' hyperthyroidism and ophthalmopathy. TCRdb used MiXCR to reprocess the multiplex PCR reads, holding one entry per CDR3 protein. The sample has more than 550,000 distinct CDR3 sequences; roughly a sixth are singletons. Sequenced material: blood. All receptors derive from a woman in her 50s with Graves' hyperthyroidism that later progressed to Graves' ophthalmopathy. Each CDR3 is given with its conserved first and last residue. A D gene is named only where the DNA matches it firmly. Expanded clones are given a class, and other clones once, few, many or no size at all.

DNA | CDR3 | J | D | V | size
TGTGCCAGCAGTGAAGCACGGACAGTTAACTATGGCTACACCTTC | CASSEARTVNYGYTF | TRBJ1-2 | - | TRBV6-1 | many
TGTGCCAGCAGTTACCGTTCACAGGGCAGGGAAAAACTGTTTTTT | CASSYRSQGREKLFF | TRBJ1-4 | - | TRBV6-6 | few
TGTGCCAGCAGCGTAAACCAGGGGGTTGGCTATGGCTACACCTTC | CASSVNQGVGYGYTF | TRBJ1-2 | TRBD1 | TRBV9 | -
TGCGCCAGCAGCCAGGACACTGGACAGCACAATGAGCAGTTCTTC | CASSQDTGQHNEQFF | TRBJ2-1 | - | TRBV4-1 | once
TGTGCCATCAAAGTTCAGGGGGCCCACACTGAAGCTTTCTTT | CAIKVQGAHTEAFF | TRBJ1-1 | TRBD1 | TRBV10-3 | -
TGTGCCAGCTCACCACTTGCGGCAGGCAGTAACTATGGCTACACCTTC | CASSPLAAGSNYGYTF | TRBJ1-2 | - | TRBV18 | -
TGTGCCAGCCAGGGACAGGGTATCCTCAATGAGCAGTTCTTC | CASQGQGILNEQFF | TRBJ2-1 | TRBD1 | TRBV6-1 | -
TGTGCCAGCAGACAGGGCCGTGGAAACACCATATATTTT | CASRQGRGNTIYF | TRBJ1-3 | - | TRBV2 | many
TGTGCCAGCAGCCAAGATGGGACAGGGGTTTCACCCCTCCACTTT | CASSQDGTGVSPLHF | TRBJ1-6 | TRBD1 | TRBV3-1 | many
TGTGCCAGCAGCCAGCTGGCCAGCTCTCCACCCCTCCACTTT | CASSQLASSPPLHF | TRBJ1-6 | - | TRBV3-1 | -
TGTGCCAGTATGGGACAGAACTATGGCTACACCTTC | CASMGQNYGYTF | TRBJ1-2 | TRBD1 | TRBV19 | few
TGCAGTGCAAAAGGGACTAGCGGGGCCCGGGAGACCCAGTACTTC | CSAKGTSGARETQYF | TRBJ2-5 | TRBD2 | TRBV20-1 | -
TGCAGTGCCACTAGCGGGGGGGTGTCCAAAAACATTCAGTACTTC | CSATSGGVSKNIQYF | TRBJ2-4 | TRBD2 | TRBV20-1 | -
TGTGCCAGCAGCGGAAGAGACGAGCAGTACTTC | CASSGRDEQYF | TRBJ2-7 | - | TRBV5-4 | -
TGCGCCAGCAGCTCCTTAGCGGGGGGATCGAACACCGGGGAGCTGTTTTTT | CASSSLAGGSNTGELFF | TRBJ2-2 | TRBD2 | TRBV5-1 | few
TGTGCCAGCAGTCCAAGGACTAGCGGGGGGCTCCGGGGAGAGACCCAGTACTTC | CASSPRTSGGLRGETQYF | TRBJ2-5 | TRBD2 | TRBV6-1 | few
TGTGCCTGGAGTGTACGAGGTCGGGGACAGCGGGCATATGGCTACACCTTC | CAWSVRGRGQRAYGYTF | TRBJ1-2 | TRBD1 | TRBV30 | -
TGCAGTGCTAGAGTTCAGTTGCTGTATGGCTACACCTTC | CSARVQLLYGYTF | TRBJ1-2 | - | TRBV20-1 | few
TGTGCCAGCAGCTTAGCGCGGGGGGGCGAGCAGTACTTC | CASSLARGGEQYF | TRBJ2-7 | TRBD2 | TRBV7-2 | -
TGTGCCAGCAGCTTGGAGTCAAACACAGATACGCAGTATTTT | CASSLESNTDTQYF | TRBJ2-3 | - | TRBV5-5 | few
TGCAGTGCTAGAGATGTAGCGGGGAGCTCCTACGAGCAGTACTTC | CSARDVAGSSYEQYF | TRBJ2-7 | TRBD2 | TRBV20-1 | few
TGTGCCAGCAGCTTAGAGGCGGGGGGGCCGGGCAATGAGCAGTTCTTC | CASSLEAGGPGNEQFF | TRBJ2-1 | TRBD2 | TRBV7-6 | few
TGTGCCTCAAGGGACCTCTCTAGCACAGATACGCAGTATTTT | CASRDLSSTDTQYF | TRBJ2-3 | - | TRBV19 | -
TGCAGTGCTAGAGATTTAACGACTTCACCCCTCCACTTT | CSARDLTTSPLHF | TRBJ1-6 | - | TRBV20-1 | few
TGTGCCATCAGTGAGGGTATATATGGCTACACCTTC | CAISEGIYGYTF | TRBJ1-2 | - | TRBV10-3 | -
TGCAGCGTTGGGGACAGCCTATCCTACGAGCAGTACTTC | CSVGDSLSYEQYF | TRBJ2-7 | TRBD1 | TRBV29-1 | -
TGTGCCAGCTCACCAAGAGGGTCTTATGGGAACGAAAAACTGTTTTTT | CASSPRGSYGNEKLFF | TRBJ1-4 | - | TRBV18 | few
TGTGCCAGTAGTACGACTCCACTTAGGACTGAAGCTTTCTTT | CASSTTPLRTEAFF | TRBJ1-1 | - | TRBV19 | -
TGTGCCAGCAGTTACATGGGGGGGTACACCGGGGAGCTGTTTTTT | CASSYMGGYTGELFF | TRBJ2-2 | TRBD2 | TRBV6-2/TRBV6-3 | -
TGCAGTGCTAGGGTTGGGACAAATGAAGCTTTCTTT | CSARVGTNEAFF | TRBJ1-1 | - | TRBV20-1 | many
TGTGCCAGTAGTATAGTGGGTCGGGGGCGCGGCACCGGGGAGCTGTTTTTT | CASSIVGRGRGTGELFF | TRBJ2-2 | - | TRBV19 | -
TGTGCCAGCAGCTCCGGGACTAGCTCAGCAGAGACCCAGTACTTC | CASSSGTSSAETQYF | TRBJ2-5 | TRBD2 | TRBV9 | few
TGTGCCAGCAGTCGCCGACAGGCGGGGGAGACCCAGTACTTC | CASSRRQAGETQYF | TRBJ2-5 | - | TRBV2 | -
TGTGCCAGCAGCGTAGCGATTCTGGGGGGGCCAGATACGCAGTATTTT | CASSVAILGGPDTQYF | TRBJ2-3 | - | TRBV9 | -
TGTGCCAGCTCACCCCCAGACAGGGGTAATGGCTACACCTTC | CASSPPDRGNGYTF | TRBJ1-2 | TRBD1 | TRBV18 | -
TGTGCCAGCAGCTTAGACGTAAGGGCCGGGGAGCTGTTTTTT | CASSLDVRAGELFF | TRBJ2-2 | - | TRBV7-6 | many
TGTGCCAGCAGCCATAGCGGGGATATTGATGAGCAGTTCTTC | CASSHSGDIDEQFF | TRBJ2-1 | TRBD2 | TRBV7-9 | few
TGTGCCAGCAGTGGAGGGACTAGCGGGGGGGAAGAGACCCAGTACTTC | CASSGGTSGGEETQYF | TRBJ2-5 | TRBD2 | TRBV2 | many
TGTGCCAGCAGCCAAGCCCCCCCGGGCCCCCTGTCACCCCTCCACTTT | CASSQAPPGPLSPLHF | TRBJ1-6 | - | TRBV14 | -
TGTGCCAGCATTGGGATAATGAACACTGAAGCTTTCTTT | CASIGIMNTEAFF | TRBJ1-1 | - | TRBV6-2/TRBV6-3 | -
TGTGCCAGCAGAGGACAGGGCTCAGGTGGCTACACCTTC | CASRGQGSGGYTF | TRBJ1-2 | TRBD1 | TRBV6-2/TRBV6-3 | -
TGCAGTGCTAGAGAAAAAGGCTCGACGTCCTACAATGAGCAGTTCTTC | CSAREKGSTSYNEQFF | TRBJ2-1 | - | TRBV20-1 | many
TGTGCCAGCAGCGAAGGATGGGGCAGGGGGCCGAGTTGCTACAATCAGCCCCAGCATTTT | CASSEGWGRGPSCYNQPQHF | TRBJ1-5 | TRBD1 | TRBV6-1 | -
TGTGCCAGCAGTTACAGCCTTCGTGACACTGAAGCTTTCTTT | CASSYSLRDTEAFF | TRBJ1-1 | - | TRBV6-1 | many
TGTGCCAGCACCTCCTTGCAGGGGACCCAGTACTTC | CASTSLQGTQYF | TRBJ2-5 | - | TRBV28 | few
TGTGCCAGCAGCCTCAACTATTACACTGAAGCTTTCTTT | CASSLNYYTEAFF | TRBJ1-1 | - | TRBV11-3 | many
TGTGCCAGCAGTAGAATGGCCATAGCGGGGGCCAGCACAGATACGCAGTATTTT | CASSRMAIAGASTDTQYF | TRBJ2-3 | TRBD2 | TRBV2 | many
TGTGCCAGCAGTGAAATAGGCTACGAGCAGTACTTC | CASSEIGYEQYF | TRBJ2-7 | - | TRBV6-1 | -
TGTGCCAGCAGCGCAACAGGGGGGCGCGAAAAACTGTTTTTT | CASSATGGREKLFF | TRBJ1-4 | TRBD1 | TRBV2 | many
TGTGCCAGCAGCTTAGATGGGGCGGAAGAACAAGGAGAGACCCAGTACTTC | CASSLDGAEEQGETQYF | TRBJ2-5 | - | TRBV11-2 | many
TGTGCCAGCAGCGACAGGGTTAGGGAGACCCAGTACTTC | CASSDRVRETQYF | TRBJ2-5 | TRBD1 | TRBV14 | -
TGTGCCAGCAGTGACTTCCGGGACAGGGACTCCTACGAGCAGTACTTC | CASSDFRDRDSYEQYF | TRBJ2-7 | TRBD1 | TRBV6-1 | -
TGTGCCATCAGTGAGGCGGGCCGTGAGACCGATGGCTACACCTTC | CAISEAGRETDGYTF | TRBJ1-2 | - | TRBV10-3 | many